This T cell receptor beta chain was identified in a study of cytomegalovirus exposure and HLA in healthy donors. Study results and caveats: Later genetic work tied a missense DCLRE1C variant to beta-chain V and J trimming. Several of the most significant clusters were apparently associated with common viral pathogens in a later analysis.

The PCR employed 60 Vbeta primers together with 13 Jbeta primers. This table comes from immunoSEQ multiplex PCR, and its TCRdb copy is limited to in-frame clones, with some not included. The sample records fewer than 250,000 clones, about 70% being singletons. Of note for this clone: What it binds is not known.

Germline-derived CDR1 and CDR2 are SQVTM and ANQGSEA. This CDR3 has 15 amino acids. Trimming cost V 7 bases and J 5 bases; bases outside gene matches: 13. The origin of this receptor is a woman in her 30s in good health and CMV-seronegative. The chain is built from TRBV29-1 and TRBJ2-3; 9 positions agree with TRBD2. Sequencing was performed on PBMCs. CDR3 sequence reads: CSAGAAGGPEDTQYF. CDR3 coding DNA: TGCAGCGCTGGGGCCGCGGGAGGGCCCGAAGATACGCAGTATTTT.